This T cell receptor beta chain was retrieved from a study of T cell repertoires in cytomegalovirus infection. Study as a whole: The authors relied on CMV epitopes, both recently identified HLA-C-restricted and well-studied HLA-B-restricted. Evidence of both CMV infection and a matching HLA type came from public TCR beta signatures.

TCRdb reanalysed the reads using MiXCR and keeps one entry per CDR3 protein. The sample has 650,000 to 900,000 distinct CDR3 sequences; approximately 32% are singletons. In regard to this clonotype: Its specificity is unknown.

The V gene end was trimmed by 5 bases and the J gene end by 2 bases; junction bases not matched to a gene: 6. CDR3 length: 13 residues. Germline V gives CDR1 DFQATT, CDR2 SNEGSKA (reference sequence). This receptor was obtained from a human donor in good health (CMV status not recorded). Some clones in this sample may be carry-over from other donors' samples. Sequenced here: cultured CD8+ T cells from PBMCs, sampled from culture after CMV antigen stimulation. V usage is TRBV20-1 and J usage is TRBJ2-7, with TRBD1 matching over 7 bases. This CDR3 is CSADRAGTYEQYF. DNA of the CDR3: TGCAGTGCTGACAGGGCCGGGACCTACGAGCAGTACTTC.